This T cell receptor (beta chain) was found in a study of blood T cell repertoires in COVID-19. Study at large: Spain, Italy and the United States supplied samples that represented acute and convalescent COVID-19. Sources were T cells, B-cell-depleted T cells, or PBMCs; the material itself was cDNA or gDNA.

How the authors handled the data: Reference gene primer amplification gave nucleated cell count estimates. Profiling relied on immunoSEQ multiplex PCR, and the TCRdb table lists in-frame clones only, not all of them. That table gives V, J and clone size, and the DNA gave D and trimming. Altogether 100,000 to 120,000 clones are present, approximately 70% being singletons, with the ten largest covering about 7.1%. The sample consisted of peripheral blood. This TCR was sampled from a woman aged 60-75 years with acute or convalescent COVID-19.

CDR3 residues: CASETGSRGKGYTF. The CDR3 nucleotides read TGTGCCAGCGAAACGGGGTCCAGGGGGAAGGGCTACACCTTC. This chain joins TRBV28 and TRBJ1-2, with 7 bases matching TRBD1. CDR1 is MDHEN, CDR2 SYDVKM, per germline. This CDR3 spans 14 amino acids. The V and J ends lost 8 bases and 8 bases, in that order; junction bases with no gene match: 14.